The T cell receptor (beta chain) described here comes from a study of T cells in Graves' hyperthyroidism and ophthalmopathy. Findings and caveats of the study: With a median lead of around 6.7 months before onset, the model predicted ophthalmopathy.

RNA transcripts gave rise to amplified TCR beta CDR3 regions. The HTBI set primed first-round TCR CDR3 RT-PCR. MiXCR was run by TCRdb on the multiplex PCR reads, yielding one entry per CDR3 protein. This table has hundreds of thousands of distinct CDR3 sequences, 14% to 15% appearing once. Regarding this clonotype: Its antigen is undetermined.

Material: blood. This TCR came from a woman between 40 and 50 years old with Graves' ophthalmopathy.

CDR3 sequence: CALGGSGRTYEQYF. In DNA, the CDR3 is TGTGCCCTAGGTGGGAGCGGGAGGACCTACGAGCAGTACTTC. The J gene is TRBJ2-7, the V gene TRBV30; TRBD2 aligns across 9 bases. CDR3 length equals 14 residues. Germline loops: CDR1 GTSNPN, CDR2 SVGIG (reference sequence). V lost 8 bases, J lost 2 bases, and 10 bases stayed unmatched.